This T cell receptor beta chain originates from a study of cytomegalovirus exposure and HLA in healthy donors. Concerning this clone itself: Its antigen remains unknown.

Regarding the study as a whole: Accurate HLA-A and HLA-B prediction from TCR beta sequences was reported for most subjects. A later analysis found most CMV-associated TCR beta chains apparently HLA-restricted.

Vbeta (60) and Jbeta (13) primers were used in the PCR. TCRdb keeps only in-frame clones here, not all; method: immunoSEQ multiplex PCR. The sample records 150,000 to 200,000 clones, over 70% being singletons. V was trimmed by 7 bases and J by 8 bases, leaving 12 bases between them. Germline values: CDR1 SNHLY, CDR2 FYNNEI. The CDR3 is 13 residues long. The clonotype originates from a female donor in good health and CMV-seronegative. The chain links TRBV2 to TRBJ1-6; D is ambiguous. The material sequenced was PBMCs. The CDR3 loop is CASTNGLDSPLHF. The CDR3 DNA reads TGTGCCAGCACCAACGGGTTAGATTCACCCCTCCACTTT.